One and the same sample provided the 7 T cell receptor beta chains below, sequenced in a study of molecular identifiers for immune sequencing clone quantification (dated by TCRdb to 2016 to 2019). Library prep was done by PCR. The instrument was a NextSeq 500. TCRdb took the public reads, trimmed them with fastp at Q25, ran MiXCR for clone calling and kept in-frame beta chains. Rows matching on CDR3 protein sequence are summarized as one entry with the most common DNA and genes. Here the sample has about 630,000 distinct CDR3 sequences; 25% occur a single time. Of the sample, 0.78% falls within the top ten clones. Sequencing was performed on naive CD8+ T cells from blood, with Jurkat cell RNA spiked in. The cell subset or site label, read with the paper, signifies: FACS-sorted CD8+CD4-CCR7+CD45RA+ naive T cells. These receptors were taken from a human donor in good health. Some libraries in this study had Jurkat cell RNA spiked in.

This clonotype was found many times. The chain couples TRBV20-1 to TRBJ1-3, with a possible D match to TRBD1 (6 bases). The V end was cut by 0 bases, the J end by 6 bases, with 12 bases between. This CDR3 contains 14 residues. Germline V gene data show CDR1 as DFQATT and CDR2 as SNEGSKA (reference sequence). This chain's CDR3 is CSAREEDRINTIYF. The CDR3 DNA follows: TGCAGTGCTAGAGAGGAGGACAGAATAAACACCATATATTTT.

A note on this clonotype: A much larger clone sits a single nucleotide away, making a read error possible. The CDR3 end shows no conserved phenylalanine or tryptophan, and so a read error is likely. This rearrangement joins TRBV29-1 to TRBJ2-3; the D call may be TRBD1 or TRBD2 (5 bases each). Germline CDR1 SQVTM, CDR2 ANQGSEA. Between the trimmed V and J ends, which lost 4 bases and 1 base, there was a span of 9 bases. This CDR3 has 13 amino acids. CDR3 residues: CSVVGPGTDTQYL. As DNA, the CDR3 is TGCAGCGTTGTGGGACCTGGCACAGATACGCAGTATCTT.

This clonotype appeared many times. The CDR3 sequence: CTGRLAGTSGDTQYF. CDR3 DNA sequence: TGCACCGGAAGACTAGCGGGGACCTCGGGGGATACGCAGTATTTT. The chain employs TRBV29-1 and TRBJ2-3; 11 bases map to TRBD2. CDR1 is SQVTM and CDR2 is ANQGSEA in the germline V gene. The CDR3 length is 15 residues.

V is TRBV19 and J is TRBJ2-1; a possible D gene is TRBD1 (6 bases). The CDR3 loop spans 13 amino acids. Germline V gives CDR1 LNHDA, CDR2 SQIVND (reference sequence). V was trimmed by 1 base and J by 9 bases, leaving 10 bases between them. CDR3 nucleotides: TGTGCCAGTAGTATAGGAGGGGGTAGTGAGCAGTTCTTC. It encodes CASSIGGGSEQFF.

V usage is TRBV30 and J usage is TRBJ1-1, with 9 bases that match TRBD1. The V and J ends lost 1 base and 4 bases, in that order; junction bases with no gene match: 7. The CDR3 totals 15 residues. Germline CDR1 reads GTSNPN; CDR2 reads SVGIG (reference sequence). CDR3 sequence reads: CAWSGGTGMSTEAFF. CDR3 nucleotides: TGTGCCTGGAGTGGGGGGACAGGGATGAGCACTGAAGCTTTCTTT.

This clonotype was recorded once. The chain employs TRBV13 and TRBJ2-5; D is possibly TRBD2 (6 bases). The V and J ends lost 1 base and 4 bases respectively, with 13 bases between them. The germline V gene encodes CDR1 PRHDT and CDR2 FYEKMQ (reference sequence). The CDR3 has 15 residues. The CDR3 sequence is CASSLAGEGRETQYF. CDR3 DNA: TGTGCCAGCAGCTTAGCGGGAGAAGGGAGAGAGACCCAGTACTTC.

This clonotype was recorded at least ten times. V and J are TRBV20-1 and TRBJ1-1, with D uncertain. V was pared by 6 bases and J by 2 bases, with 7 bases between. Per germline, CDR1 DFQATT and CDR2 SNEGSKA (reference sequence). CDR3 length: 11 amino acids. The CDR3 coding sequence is TGCAGTGCGGGATTAAACACTGAAGCTTTCTTT. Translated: CSAGLNTEAFF.